This is a list of T cell receptor beta chains from one sample in a study of control samples from healthy donors and cancer patients. Here immunoSEQ multiplex PCR was the method, and the copy in TCRdb shows in-frame clones only, minus some. The sample comprises some 130,000 clones, over 75% of which are singletons, and roughly 2.6% rests with the top ten. Sequences were obtained from blood. These receptors originate from a man aged 35 to 55 in good health. Both conserved end residues are part of each CDR3. D genes are given only for firm matches. Size is stated for part of the rows, as once, few or many counts, or as a class when the clone is expanded.

v_call	j_call	clone_size	d_call	cdr3_nt	cdr3_aa
TRBV3-1/TRBV3-2	TRBJ2-4	NA	TRBD1	TGTGCCAGCAGCACTACCGGGACAGGGGGTGGCATTCAGTACTTC	CASSTTGTGGGIQYF
TRBV5-1	TRBJ1-6	few	NA	TGCGCCAGCAGCTACTCCCAGGATTCACCCCTCCACTTT	CASSYSQDSPLHF
TRBV11-2	TRBJ1-6	once	NA	TGTGCCAGCCGCCTTCGATTTGGGGTTAATTCACCCCTCCACTTT	CASRLRFGVNSPLHF
TRBV3-1/TRBV3-2	TRBJ2-3	few	NA	TGTGCCAGCAGCCAACCCATCGGGGCGGGCACAGATACGCAGTATTTT	CASSQPIGAGTDTQYF
TRBV30	TRBJ2-4	NA	NA	TGTGCCTGGAGTGGAGACAGGTTAGCCAAAAACATTCAGTACTTC	CAWSGDRLAKNIQYF
TRBV9	TRBJ1-1	NA	NA	TGTGCCAGCAGCGTAGTTTTGAACACTGAAGCTTTCTTT	CASSVVLNTEAFF
TRBV19	TRBJ2-1	NA	NA	TGTGCCAGTAGTACCAATTACAATGAGCAGTTCTTC	CASSTNYNEQFF
TRBV4-2	TRBJ2-7	few	TRBD1	TGTGCCAGCAGCCAAGATCCAGGGGGTATATACGAGCAGTACTTC	CASSQDPGGIYEQYF
TRBV29-1	TRBJ1-5	NA	NA	TGCAGCGTTGGGGGCAGCAATCAGCCCCAGCATTTT	CSVGGSNQPQHF
TRBV28	TRBJ2-5	NA	NA	TGTGCCAGCAGTTTAGAGGAGGGGCCTCAAGAGACCCAGTACTTC	CASSLEEGPQETQYF
TRBV19	TRBJ2-7	NA	NA	TGTGCCAGTAGTCCATACACGTCCCGCACGGGTACCGAGCAGTACTTC	CASSPYTSRTGTEQYF
TRBV29-1	TRBJ2-3	NA	TRBD2	TGCAGCGTTGTGAGAGGTAGCGGGGGGCTCGATACGCAGTATTTT	CSVVRGSGGLDTQYF
TRBV9	TRBJ1-2	NA	TRBD1	TGTGCCAGCAGCGTAGCGGGGACAGGGGGCGACGGCTACACCTTC	CASSVAGTGGDGYTF
TRBV24-1	TRBJ2-2	NA	NA	TGTGCCACCAGGGATACGAACACCGGGGAGCTGTTTTTT	CATRDTNTGELFF
TRBV5-4	TRBJ2-5	once	TRBD2	TGTGCCAGCAGCTTTGTAGCGGGGTCCGAGACCCAGTACTTC	CASSFVAGSETQYF
TRBV6-6	TRBJ1-2	NA	TRBD1	TGTGCCAGCAGTGGGACAGGGAACTATGGCTACACCTTC	CASSGTGNYGYTF
TRBV10-3	TRBJ2-7	once	NA	TGTGCCATCAGTGAGCGGGATTCTCGGGAGCAGTACTTC	CAISERDSREQYF
TRBV28	TRBJ1-4	NA	NA	TGTGCCACATCCTTTGAGGGCCGTGAAAAACTGTTTTTT	CATSFEGREKLFF
TRBV5-6	TRBJ1-3	NA	NA	TGTGCCAGCAGCTGGGGGCCGGACGTGTATGGAAACACCATATATTTT	CASSWGPDVYGNTIYF
TRBV27	TRBJ1-1	NA	NA	TGTGCCAGCAGTTTACGGATATACACTGAAGCTTTCTTT	CASSLRIYTEAFF
TRBV28	TRBJ2-1	NA	NA	TGTGCCAGCAGTAACCCGGGACTGGAGCAGTTCTTC	CASSNPGLEQFF
TRBV15	TRBJ1-2	NA	NA	TGTGCCACCAGCAGAGCGGGAGCTGGCTATGGCTACACCTTC	CATSRAGAGYGYTF
TRBV6-5	TRBJ1-2	NA	NA	TGTGCCACCCGAATACCCCAGGGGTTCTATGGCTACACCTTC	CATRIPQGFYGYTF
TRBV2	TRBJ1-2	NA	NA	TGTGCCAGCATCCGAGATTCGGGTTACTATGGCTACACCTTC	CASIRDSGYYGYTF
TRBV5-5	TRBJ2-7	NA	NA	TGTGCCAGCAGCTCGTCAGACTCCTACGAGCAGTACTTC	CASSSSDSYEQYF
TRBV29-1	TRBJ2-3	NA	TRBD1	TGCAGCGTTGCGGCACAGGGGGCGGGAGATACGCAGTATTTT	CSVAAQGAGDTQYF
TRBV19	TRBJ1-6	NA	TRBD1	TGTGCCAGTAGTATAGGAGACAGGGTTGATTCACCCCTCCACTTT	CASSIGDRVDSPLHF
TRBV18	TRBJ2-7	NA	NA	TGTGCCAGCTCACCGCCCTCGGGGGCAGGGGGAAGGGAGCAGTACTTC	CASSPPSGAGGREQYF